The T cell receptor beta chain under discussion was sequenced for a study of T cells in Graves' hyperthyroidism and ophthalmopathy. Study at large: Specimen type is peripheral blood, collected at initial diagnosis prior to any treatment.

This clonotype occurred many times. The antigen is not known. Amplification targeted TCR beta CDR3 regions from RNA transcripts. During a first-round RT-PCR of the TCR CDR3, the HTBI primer set was used. TCRdb reprocessed the multiplex PCR reads with MiXCR, giving one entry per CDR3 protein. This table has about 300,000 distinct CDR3 sequences, roughly 19% appearing once. Overall study findings and caveats: The model made its ophthalmopathy prediction, and onset followed a median approximately 6 months later. Blood samples included most of the expanded thyroid clonotypes exceeding 0.001.

This CDR3 spans 15 amino acids. The V gene lost 1 base and the J gene lost 4 bases, with 13 bases spanning the gap. Germline CDR1 and CDR2: SGHAT and FQNNGV. The authors took PBMCs from 10 ml fresh peripheral blood. The source material was blood. This clonotype originated in a man over 45 with Graves' ophthalmopathy. The chain is built from TRBV11-2 and TRBJ1-2; D is unclear. CDR3 DNA sequence: TGTGCCAGCAGCTTAGGAATAACTTCTGGCTATGGCTACACCTTC. It yields the protein CASSLGITSGYGYTF. The variable domain in full, with the rest retrieved from reference TRBV11-2 and TRBJ1-2, is EAGVAQSPRYKIIEKRQSVAFWCNPISGHATLYWYQQILGQGPKLLIQFQNNGVVDDSQLPKDRFSAERLKGVDSTLKIQPAKLEDSAVYLCASSLGITSGYGYTFGSGTRLTVV.